This entry lists 3 T cell receptor beta chains sequenced from one sample in a study of T cells in narcolepsy (dated by TCRdb to between 2018 and 2020). The library was generated by the immunoSEQ multiplex PCR assay. Drawn from immuneACCESS, this table holds only the in-frame rearrangements with V and J called that TCRdb kept. Clones are partly lost; checked studies trace under half to an unresolved V gene and leave the rest unexplained. The sample contains tens of thousands of clones, 75% to 85% of them found a single time. Of the sample, around 2.7% is held by the ten largest clones. The sample consisted of CD45RA- memory CD4+ T cells from PBMCs. The sample's cell subset or site label is to be understood as: memory T cells sorted ex vivo from peripheral blood. Receptors were obtained from a human donor with narcolepsy.

The chain combines TRBV11-3 with TRBJ2-2, with D uncertain. Trimming left V 4 bases short and J 0 bases short, with 21 bases between. The CDR3 has 19 residues. CDR1 is SGHNT and CDR2 is YENEEA in the germline V gene. CDR3: CASSSHSTYGETNTGELFF. The CDR3 DNA reads TGTGCCAGCAGCTCCCATTCAACTTATGGCGAGACGAACACCGGGGAGCTGTTTTTT.

This chain uses TRBV5-1 with TRBJ2-7, with D hard to call. Trimming took off 7 bases at V and 5 bases at J, with 10 bases between the two ends. CDR1 is SGHRS and CDR2 is YFSETQ in the germline V gene. The CDR3 consists of 11 residues. The CDR3, as DNA: TGCGCCAGCCGGTTAAGGGACGAGCAGTACTTC. Residues: CASRLRDEQYF.

The genes are TRBV2 and TRBJ2-2; D remains unclear. The CDR3 contains 15 residues. The V gene lost 8 bases and the J gene lost 0 bases, with 13 bases spanning the gap. Germline V gene lookup returns CDR1 SNHLY and CDR2 FYNNEI. CDR3 protein: CASGASTSNTGELFF. As DNA, the CDR3 is TGTGCCAGCGGAGCCAGCACCTCGAACACCGGGGAGCTGTTTTTT.